One sample yielded the 5 T cell receptor beta chains listed below, sequenced in a study of CD8+ T cells in alopecia areata. It was cDNA, reverse transcribed from extracted RNA, that served as the sequencing template. The method was immunoSEQ multiplex PCR; TCRdb's version includes in-frame clones alone and lacks a portion of them. The data contain about 180,000 clones, approximately 56% of them singletons. The sample was CD4+ T cells sorted from blood, taken at week 0. Receptors were obtained from a human donor with alopecia areata.

This chain connects TRBV7-9 to TRBJ1-1, with 7 bases identical to TRBD1. Losses at the gene ends were 0 bases for V and 1 base for J; bases not matched to a gene: 5. The CDR3 has 16 amino acids. Looked up from germline, CDR1 is SEHNR and CDR2 is FQNEAQ (reference sequence). This chain's CDR3 is CASSLAGRDRNTEAFF. CDR3 DNA: TGTGCCAGCAGCTTAGCGGGCCGGGACAGGAACACTGAAGCTTTCTTT.

The chain couples TRBV27 to TRBJ1-2; 8 nucleotides agree with TRBD1. CDR1 is MNHEY, CDR2 SMNVEV, per germline (reference sequence). This CDR3 contains 15 residues. V was clipped by 7 bases and J by 7 bases; unmatched bases: 14. CDR3 nucleotide sequence: TGTGCCAGCAATCCGCAGGGGGCCGGGGCGGGTGGCTACACCTTC. Its translation: CASNPQGAGAGGYTF.

V is TRBV18 and J is TRBJ2-2; D unresolved. The CDR3 consists of 17 residues. Germline V gene data show CDR1 as KGHSH and CDR2 as LQKENI. Trimming took 0 bases from V and 10 from J, leaving 21 bases between them. The CDR3 loop is CASSPPLVQIHRTELFF. The CDR3 DNA reads TGTGCCAGCTCACCACCGTTAGTCCAGATCCACCGTACGGAGCTGTTTTTT.

A few counts support this clone. V gene TRBV7-9 combines with J gene TRBJ2-7; a weak D match, TRBD2 (7 bases). This CDR3 has 14 amino acids. CDR1 is SEHNR and CDR2 is FQNEAQ in the germline V gene (reference sequence). Between the trimmed V and J ends, which lost 0 bases and 6 bases, there was a span of 12 bases. The CDR3 loop is CASSLATGGAEQYF. CDR3 sequence (DNA): TGTGCCAGCAGCTTAGCAACGGGGGGCGCCGAGCAGTACTTC.

The genes are TRBV30 and TRBJ1-3; D not resolved. The ends were cut back, 4 bases at V and 4 bases at J, with 11 bases in the middle. Germline CDR1 and CDR2: GTSNPN and SVGIG (reference sequence). The length of the CDR3 is 13 residues. CDR3 bases: TGTGCCTGGAAGAGGTTGCCGGGAAACACCATATATTTT. It codes for CAWKRLPGNTIYF.